This T cell receptor (beta chain) came from a study of PD-1 blockade in classical Hodgkin lymphoma. Overall study findings and caveats: What caused the repertoire differences, perhaps disease activity or prior therapy, remains undefined. Diminished baseline TCR diversity has been reported in newly diagnosed patients relative to healthy donors.

With regard to this clone: Its antigen is unknown.

Some clones are missing from TCRdb's copy, which holds only in-frame ones; the method was immunoSEQ multiplex PCR. This sample has 15,000 to 25,000 clones; under 85% occur once, and the top ten carry under 1.5%. CDR1 SQVTM and CDR2 ANQGSEA come from the germline V gene. The CDR3 contains 13 residues. The trim removed 6 bases at V and 3 bases at J, leaving 8 bases unmatched. The time point was: newly diagnosed, previously untreated cHL patient sample. Purification of CD4+ T cells from thawed PBMCs was performed via magnetic negative selection. The clonotype comes from a human donor with classical Hodgkin lymphoma. This chain joins TRBV29-1 and TRBJ2-7, with TRBD1 identical over 7 bases. Sequenced material: CD4+ T cells from blood. The CDR3 protein is CSVADRAIYEQYF. CDR3 sequence (DNA): TGCAGCGTCGCCGACAGGGCTATCTACGAGCAGTACTTC.